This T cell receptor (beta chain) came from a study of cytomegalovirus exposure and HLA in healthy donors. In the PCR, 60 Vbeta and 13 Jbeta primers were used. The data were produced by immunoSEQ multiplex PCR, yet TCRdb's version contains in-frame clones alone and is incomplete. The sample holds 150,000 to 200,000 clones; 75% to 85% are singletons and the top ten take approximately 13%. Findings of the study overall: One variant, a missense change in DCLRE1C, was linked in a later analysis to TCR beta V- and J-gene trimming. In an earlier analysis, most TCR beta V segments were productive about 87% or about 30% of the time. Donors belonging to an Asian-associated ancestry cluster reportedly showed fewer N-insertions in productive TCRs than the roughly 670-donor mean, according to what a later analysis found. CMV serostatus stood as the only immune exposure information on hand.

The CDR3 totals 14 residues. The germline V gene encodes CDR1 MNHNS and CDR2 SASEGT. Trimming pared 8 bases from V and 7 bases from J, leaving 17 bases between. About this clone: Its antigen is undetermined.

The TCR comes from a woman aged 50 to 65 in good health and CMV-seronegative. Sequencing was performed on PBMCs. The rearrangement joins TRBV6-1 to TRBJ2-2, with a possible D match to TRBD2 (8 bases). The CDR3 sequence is CASEGAGGLGELFF. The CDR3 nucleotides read TGTGCCAGCGAGGGGGCGGGAGGTCTCGGGGAGCTGTTTTTT.